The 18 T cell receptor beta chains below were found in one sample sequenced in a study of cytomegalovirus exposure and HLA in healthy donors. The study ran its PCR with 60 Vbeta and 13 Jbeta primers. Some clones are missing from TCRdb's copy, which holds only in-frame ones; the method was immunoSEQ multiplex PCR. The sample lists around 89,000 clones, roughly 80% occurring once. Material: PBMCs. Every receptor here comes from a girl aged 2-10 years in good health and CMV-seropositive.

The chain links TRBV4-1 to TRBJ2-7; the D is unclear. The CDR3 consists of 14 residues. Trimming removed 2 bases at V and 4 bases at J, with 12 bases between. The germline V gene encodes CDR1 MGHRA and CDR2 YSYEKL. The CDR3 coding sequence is TGCGCCAGCAGCCAACTCTTTCCCCAGTACGAGCAGTACTTC. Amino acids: CASSQLFPQYEQYF.

CDR3 in DNA: TGTGCCACCAGCAGAGATAAAAGCAATCAGCCCCAGCATTTT. Translation gives CATSRDKSNQPQHF. The V and J genes are TRBV15 and TRBJ1-5; D unclear. Trimming removed 0 bases at V and 1 base at J, with 4 bases between. The CDR3 loop spans 14 amino acids. From germline, CDR1 is LNHNV and CDR2 YYDKDF (reference sequence).

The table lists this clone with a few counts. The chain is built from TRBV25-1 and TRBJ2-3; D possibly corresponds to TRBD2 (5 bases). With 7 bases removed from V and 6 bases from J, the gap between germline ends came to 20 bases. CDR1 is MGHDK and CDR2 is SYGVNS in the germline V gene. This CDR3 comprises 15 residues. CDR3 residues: CASKEDDRPGDTQYF. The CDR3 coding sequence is TGTGCCAGCAAGGAGGACGACCGCCCGGGTGATACGCAGTATTTT.

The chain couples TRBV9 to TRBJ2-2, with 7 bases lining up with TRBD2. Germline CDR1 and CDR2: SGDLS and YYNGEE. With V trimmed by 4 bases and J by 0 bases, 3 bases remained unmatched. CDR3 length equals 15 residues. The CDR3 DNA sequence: TGTGCCAGCAGCCCAGCGGGATCGAACACCGGGGAGCTGTTTTTT. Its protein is CASSPAGSNTGELFF.

The CDR3 region is CASSFRGEMGTDTQYF. The CDR3 DNA reads as TGTGCCAGCAGCTTTCGGGGGGAAATGGGCACAGATACGCAGTATTTT. This chain connects TRBV5-4 to TRBJ2-3; 7 nucleotides agree with TRBD2. CDR1 is SGHNT, CDR2 YYREEE, per germline (reference sequence). V trimming: 2 bases; J trimming: 1 base; junction bases outside the gene matches: 7. The CDR3 contains 16 residues. The full variable domain, rest sourced from reference TRBV5-4 and TRBJ2-3, is ETGVTQSPTHLIKTRGQQVTLRCSSQSGHNTVSWYQQALGQGPQFIFQYYREEENGRGNFPPRFSGLQFPNYSSELNVNALELDDSALYLCASSFRGEMGTDTQYFGPGTRLTVL.

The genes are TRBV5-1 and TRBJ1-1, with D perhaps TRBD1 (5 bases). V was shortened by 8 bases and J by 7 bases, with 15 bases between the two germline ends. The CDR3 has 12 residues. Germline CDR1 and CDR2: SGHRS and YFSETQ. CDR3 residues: CASMGLWGEAFF. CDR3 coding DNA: TGCGCCAGTATGGGACTATGGGGTGAAGCTTTCTTT.

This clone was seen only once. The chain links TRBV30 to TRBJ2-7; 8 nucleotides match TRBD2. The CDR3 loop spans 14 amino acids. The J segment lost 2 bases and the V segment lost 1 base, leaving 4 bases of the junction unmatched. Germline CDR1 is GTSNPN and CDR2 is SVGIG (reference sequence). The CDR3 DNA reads TGTGCCTGGAGTGAGTCGGGAGGGCCCTACGAGCAGTACTTC. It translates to CAWSESGGPYEQYF.

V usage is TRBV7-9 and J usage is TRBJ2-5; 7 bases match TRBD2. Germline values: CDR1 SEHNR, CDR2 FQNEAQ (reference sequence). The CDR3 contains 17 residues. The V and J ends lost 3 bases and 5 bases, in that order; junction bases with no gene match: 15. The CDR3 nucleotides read TGTGCCAGCAGCTTCGGTTCTAGCGGCCAAATGTTGGAGACCCAGTACTTC. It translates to CASSFGSSGQMLETQYF.

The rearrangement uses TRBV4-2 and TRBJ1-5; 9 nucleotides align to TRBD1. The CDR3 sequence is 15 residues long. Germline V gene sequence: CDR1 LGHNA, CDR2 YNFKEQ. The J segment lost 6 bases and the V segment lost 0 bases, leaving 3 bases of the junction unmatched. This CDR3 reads CASSQDGTGFQPQHF. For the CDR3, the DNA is TGTGCCAGCAGCCAAGACGGGACAGGGTTTCAGCCCCAGCATTTT.

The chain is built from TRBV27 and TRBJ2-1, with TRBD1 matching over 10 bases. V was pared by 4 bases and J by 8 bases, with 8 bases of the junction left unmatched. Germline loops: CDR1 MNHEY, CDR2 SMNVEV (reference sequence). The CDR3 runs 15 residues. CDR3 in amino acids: CASSSTGGPGHEQFF. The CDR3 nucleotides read TGTGCCAGCAGTTCGACAGGGGGCCCCGGCCATGAGCAGTTCTTC.

The CDR3, as DNA: TGTGCCTGGAGAGCCGGGACAGGGGGTTTGGAAGAGACCCAGTACTTC. Encoded protein: CAWRAGTGGLEETQYF. The rearrangement joins TRBV30 to TRBJ2-5, with 11 nucleotides matching TRBD1. The germline V gene encodes CDR1 GTSNPN and CDR2 SVGIG (reference sequence). Trimming at V came to 3 bases and at J to 3 bases, leaving 9 bases not matched to a gene. The CDR3 length is 16 residues.

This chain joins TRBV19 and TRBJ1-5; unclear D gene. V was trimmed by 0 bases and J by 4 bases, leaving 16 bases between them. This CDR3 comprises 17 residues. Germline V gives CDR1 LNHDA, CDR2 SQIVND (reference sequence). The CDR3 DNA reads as TGTGCCAGTAGTATAGAAACCCCCGCGGAACTTAATCAGCCCCAGCATTTT. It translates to CASSIETPAELNQPQHF.

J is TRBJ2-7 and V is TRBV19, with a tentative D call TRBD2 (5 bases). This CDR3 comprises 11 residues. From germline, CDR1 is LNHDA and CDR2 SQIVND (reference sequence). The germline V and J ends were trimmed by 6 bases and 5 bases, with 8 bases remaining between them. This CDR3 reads CASRIGDEQYF. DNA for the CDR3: TGTGCCAGTAGGATCGGGGACGAGCAGTACTTC.

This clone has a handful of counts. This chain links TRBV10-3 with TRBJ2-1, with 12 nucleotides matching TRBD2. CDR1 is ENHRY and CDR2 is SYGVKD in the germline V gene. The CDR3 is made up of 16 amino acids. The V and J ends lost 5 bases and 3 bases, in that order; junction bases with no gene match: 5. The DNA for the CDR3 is TGTGCCATCAGTACCCGACTAGCGGGAGACTACAATGAGCAGTTCTTC. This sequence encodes CAISTRLAGDYNEQFF.

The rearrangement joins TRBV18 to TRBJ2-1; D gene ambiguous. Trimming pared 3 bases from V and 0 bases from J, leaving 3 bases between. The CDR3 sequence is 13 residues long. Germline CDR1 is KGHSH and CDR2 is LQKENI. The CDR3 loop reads CASSPRSYNEQFF. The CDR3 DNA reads TGTGCCAGCTCACCCCGCTCCTACAATGAGCAGTTCTTC.

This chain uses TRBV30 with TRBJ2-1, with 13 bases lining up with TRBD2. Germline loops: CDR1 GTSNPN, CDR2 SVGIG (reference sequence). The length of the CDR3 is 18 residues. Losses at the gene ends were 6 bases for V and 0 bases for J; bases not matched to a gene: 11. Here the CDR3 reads CACLSRTSGSDSYNEQFF. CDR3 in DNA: TGTGCCTGCCTATCAAGGACTAGCGGGAGCGACTCCTACAATGAGCAGTTCTTC.

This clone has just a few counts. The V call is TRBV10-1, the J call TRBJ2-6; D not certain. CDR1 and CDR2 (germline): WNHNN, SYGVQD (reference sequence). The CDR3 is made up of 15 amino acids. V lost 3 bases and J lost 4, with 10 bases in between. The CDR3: CASSESGAGANVLTF. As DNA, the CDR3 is TGCGCCAGCAGTGAATCGGGTGCCGGGGCCAACGTCCTGACTTTC.

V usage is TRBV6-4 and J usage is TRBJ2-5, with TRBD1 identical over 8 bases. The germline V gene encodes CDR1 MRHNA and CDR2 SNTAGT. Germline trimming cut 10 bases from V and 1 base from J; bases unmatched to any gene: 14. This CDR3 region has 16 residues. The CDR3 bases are TGTGCCACCCGCCGTTCGGGCAGGGGGCTCCAAGAGACCCAGTACTTC. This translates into CATRRSGRGLQETQYF.